This TCR beta chain was recovered during a study of T cell changes during pregnancy in multiple sclerosis. This CDR3 is 15 amino acids long. Germline CDR1 MNHEY, CDR2 SVGAGI. The V and J ends lost 2 bases and 2 bases, in that order; junction bases with no gene match: 4. Clones were read by immunoSEQ multiplex PCR, and TCRdb kept only the in-frame ones, dropping some. The table has more than 50,000 clones, more than 85% seen once. The receptor comes from a female donor in good health, enrolled as a control in a pregnancy study. This sequence joins TRBV6-5 and TRBJ1-2; TRBD1 agrees at 8 bases. The sequences come from peripheral blood, collected after pregnancy. This chain's CDR3 is CASSYTGGRNYGYTF. The CDR3, as DNA: TGTGCCAGCAGTTACACAGGGGGAAGAAACTATGGCTACACCTTC.